The source of this TCR gamma chain is a study of Vδ1+ human thymocytes. General study results and limits: Thymic TRG and TRD repertoires appeared highly polyclonal, with Gaussian CDR3 length distributions.

Extracted RNA was reverse transcribed into cDNA. The CDR3 regions were amplified by multiplex PCR from V-gene primers to a constant-region primer. TCRdb re-analyzed the multiplex PCR reads via CATT. Counted here are more than 25,000 gamma-chain clones, over 15% occurring once; the ten biggest clones make up 1.8%. This clone came up a few times. The antigen is undetermined. After alphabeta T cell depletion, CD3+ Vdelta1+ Vdelta2- thymocytes were sorted. Between roughly 98% and 99.6% of sorted thymocytes were Vdelta1+. This CDR3 is 13 amino acids long. CDR1 and CDR2 (germline): GITISATS, ISYDGTV (reference sequence). V was pared by 2 bases and J by 4 bases, with 5 bases of the junction left unmatched.

The sequenced material came from Vdelta1+ gamma-delta thymocytes from the thymus. The subset is: FACS-sorted CD3+ TCRalphabeta- TCRVdelta1+ TCRVdelta2- thymocytes. The clonotype originates from a boy younger than two who had congenital heart surgery. The V and J genes are TRGV9 and TRGJ1 or TRGJ2. The CDR3 protein is CALWEAMYYKKLF. For the CDR3, the DNA is TGTGCCTTGTGGGAGGCTATGTATTATAAGAAACTCTTT.